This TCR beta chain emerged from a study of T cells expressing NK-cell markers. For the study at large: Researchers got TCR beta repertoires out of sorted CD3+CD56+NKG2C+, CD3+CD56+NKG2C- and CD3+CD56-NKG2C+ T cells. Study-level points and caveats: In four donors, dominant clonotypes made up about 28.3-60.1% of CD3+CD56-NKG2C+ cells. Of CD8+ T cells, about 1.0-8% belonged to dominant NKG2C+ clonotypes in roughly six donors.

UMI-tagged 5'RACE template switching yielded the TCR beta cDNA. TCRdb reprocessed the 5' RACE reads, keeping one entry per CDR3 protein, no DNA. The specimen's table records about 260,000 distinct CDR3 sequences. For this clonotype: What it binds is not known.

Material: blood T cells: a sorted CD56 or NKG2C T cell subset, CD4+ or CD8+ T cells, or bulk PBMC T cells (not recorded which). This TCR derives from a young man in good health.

CDR3 residues: CASSVGDTGADTQYF. J is TRBJ2-3 and V is TRBV9; without DNA, the TCRdb call of TRBD1 cannot be checked. CDR3 size: 15 residues. The germline V gene encodes CDR1 SGDLS and CDR2 YYNGEE.